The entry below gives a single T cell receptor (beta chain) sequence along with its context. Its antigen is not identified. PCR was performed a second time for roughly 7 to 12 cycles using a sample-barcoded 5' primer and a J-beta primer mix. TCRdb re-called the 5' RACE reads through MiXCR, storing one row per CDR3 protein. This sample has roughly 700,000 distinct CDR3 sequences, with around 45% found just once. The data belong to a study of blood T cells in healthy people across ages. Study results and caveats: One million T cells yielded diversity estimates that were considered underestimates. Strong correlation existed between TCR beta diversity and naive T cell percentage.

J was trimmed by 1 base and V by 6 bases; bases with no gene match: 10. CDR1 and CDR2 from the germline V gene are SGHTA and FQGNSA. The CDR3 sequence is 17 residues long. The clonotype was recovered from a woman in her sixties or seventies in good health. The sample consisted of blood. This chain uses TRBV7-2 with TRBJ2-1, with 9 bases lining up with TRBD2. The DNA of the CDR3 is TGTGCCAGCAGAGGTGGCGGGAGGGCCGGTTCCTACAATGAGCAGTTCTTC. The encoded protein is CASRGGGRAGSYNEQFF. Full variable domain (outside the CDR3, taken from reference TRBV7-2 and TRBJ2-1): GAGVSQSPSNKVTEKGKDVELRCDPISGHTALYWYRQSLGQGLEFLIYFQGNSAPDKSGLPSDRFSAERTGGSVSTLTIQRTQQEDSAVYLCASRGGGRAGSYNEQFFGPGTRLTVL.